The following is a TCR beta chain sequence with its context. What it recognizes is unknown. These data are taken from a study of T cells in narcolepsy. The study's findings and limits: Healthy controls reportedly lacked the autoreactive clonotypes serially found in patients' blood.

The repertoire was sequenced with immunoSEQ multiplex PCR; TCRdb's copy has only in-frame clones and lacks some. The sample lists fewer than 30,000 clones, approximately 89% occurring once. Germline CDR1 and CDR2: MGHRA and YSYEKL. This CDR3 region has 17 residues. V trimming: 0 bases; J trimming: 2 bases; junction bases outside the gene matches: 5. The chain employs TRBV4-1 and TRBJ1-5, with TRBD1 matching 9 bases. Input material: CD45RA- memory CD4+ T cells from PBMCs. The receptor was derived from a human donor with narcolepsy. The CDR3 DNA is TGCGCCAGCAGCCAAGATAGGACAGGGGCCCGCAATCAGCCCCAGCATTTT. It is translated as CASSQDRTGARNQPQHF.